This TCR beta chain was captured in a study of OX40 agonist ivuxolimab in advanced cancers. Looking at the study overall: Enrollees could have had prior anti-PD-1, anti-PD-L1 or anti-CTLA-4 therapy, which over 35% had received. The study reported partial responses in three patients: one hepatocellular carcinoma, two cutaneous melanoma. Study-wide findings and caveats: The specificity for antigen of the expanded peripheral T cells was not determined.

Comment on this clone: No antigen is known for it.

The table came from immunoSEQ multiplex PCR; TCRdb's copy has only in-frame clones and leaves some out. The table has 50,000 to 75,000 clones, 87% seen once. CDR3 size: 13 residues. The germline V gene encodes CDR1 SGHTS and CDR2 YDEGEE. The J segment lost 7 bases and the V segment lost 4 bases, leaving 2 bases of the junction unmatched. Patients were ineligible given autoimmune disease history or systemic immunosuppression. This chain uses TRBV5-8 with TRBJ2-1; 10 positions match TRBD2. The sequencing here drew on CD4+ or CD8+ T cells sorted from blood, taken in a trial of the OX40 agonist ivuxolimab. This TCR was recovered from an adult with an advanced solid tumor such as melanoma, head and neck, liver or kidney cancer. The CDR3 DNA reads as TGTGCCAGCAGCGTACTAGCGGGGAATGAGCAGTTCTTC. It translates to CASSVLAGNEQFF.